These 21 T cell receptor beta chains share one sample of origin, sequenced in a study of human versus mouse CDR3 diversity and MHC coevolution. Assay: immunoSEQ multiplex PCR; the TCRdb copy retains only in-frame clones and omits some. The data hold roughly 80,000 clones, with 85% to 95% observed a single time. Sequencing used naive CD4+ T cells from blood. Subset in this sample: CD45RO-negative CD62L-positive naive CD4 T cells. The source of these receptors is a person aged 30-69 years in good health.

The chain recombines TRBV5-1 with TRBJ2-5, with 9 bases matching TRBD1. Gene TRBJ2-7 matches the end of the DNA better, so the J call may be wrong. The CDR3 extends over 14 amino acids. The germline V gene encodes CDR1 SGHRS and CDR2 YFSETQ. The DNA for the CDR3 is TGCGCCAGCAGCTTGGTGGGACAGGGTGGCGAGCAGTACTTC. Translation: CASSLVGQGGEQYF.

The chain carries TRBV30 and TRBJ2-2; weak D call: TRBD1 (6 bases). Germline CDR1 is GTSNPN and CDR2 is SVGIG (reference sequence). CDR3 length equals 15 residues. Between the trimmed V and J ends, which lost 3 bases and 3 bases, there was a span of 14 bases. CDR3 sequence reads: CAWSGTPIYTGELFF. The CDR3 region has the DNA TGTGCCTGGAGCGGGACACCTATCTACACCGGGGAGCTGTTTTTT.

This clone has only one observation. The chain is built from TRBV5-5 and TRBJ1-6; TRBD1 is a possible D gene (6 bases). CDR3 length: 17 residues. The germline gives CDR1 SGHKS, CDR2 YYEKEE (reference sequence). V shed 4 bases and J shed 8 bases, with 22 bases lying between them. The CDR3: CASSTSNRATTYSPLHF. As DNA, the CDR3 is TGTGCCAGCAGCACAAGCAACAGGGCTACAACTTATTCACCCCTCCACTTT.

The J gene is TRBJ2-3, the V gene TRBV19, with TRBD2 matching 10 bases. CDR1 is LNHDA, CDR2 SQIVND, per germline (reference sequence). The length of the CDR3 is 17 residues. With V trimmed by 6 bases and J by 6 bases, 15 bases remained unmatched. The DNA for the CDR3 is TGTGCCAGTAGGGCAGGGTTGGGGAGCGGGGGGGCGGATACGCAGTATTTT. Protein: CASRAGLGSGGADTQYF.

The chain uses TRBV7-9 and TRBJ2-3; 8 bases fit TRBD1. The V and J ends lost 3 bases and 3 bases, in that order; junction bases with no gene match: 2. This CDR3 is built from 14 residues. The V gene's germline CDR1 is SEHNR and CDR2 FQNEAQ (reference sequence). This chain's CDR3 is CASSFRQGTDTQYF. The CDR3, as DNA: TGTGCCAGCAGCTTTCGACAGGGGACAGATACGCAGTATTTT.

This rearrangement joins TRBV7-9 to TRBJ2-4, with 14 bases aligning to TRBD2. CDR1 and CDR2 (germline): SEHNR, FQNEAQ (reference sequence). The V gene end was trimmed by 4 bases and the J gene end by 8 bases; junction bases not matched to a gene: 16. The CDR3 runs 19 residues. CDR3 amino acids: CASSSLGQGTSGSWDIQYF. CDR3 DNA: TGTGCCAGCAGCTCGTTGGGACAGGGGACTAGCGGGAGTTGGGACATTCAGTACTTC.

The CDR3 nucleotides are TGTGCCAGCAGTTCCGGGACAGCGAGCTCCTACAATGAGCAGTTCTTC. It codes for CASSSGTASSYNEQFF. The chain links TRBV27 to TRBJ2-1, with 7 bases identical to TRBD1. V shed 4 bases and J 0 bases; nucleotides not matched to a gene: 6. This CDR3 is built from 16 residues. Germline CDR1 is MNHEY and CDR2 is SMNVEV (reference sequence).

This rearrangement joins TRBV30 to TRBJ1-1; a possible D gene is TRBD1 (6 bases). Germline-derived CDR1 and CDR2 are GTSNPN and SVGIG (reference sequence). Trimming cost V 5 bases and J 2 bases, with 12 bases left between them. CDR3 length equals 13 residues. CDR3 nucleotides: TGTGCCTGGTCACAGGACAGAAACACTGAAGCTTTCTTT. Its protein is CAWSQDRNTEAFF.

The chain has TRBV29-1 and TRBJ2-7; D ambiguous. This CDR3 region has 11 residues. Trimming pared 5 bases from V and 5 bases from J, leaving 10 bases between. From germline, CDR1 is SQVTM and CDR2 ANQGSEA. The CDR3 loop reads CSVRRGDEQYF. In nucleotides, the CDR3 is TGCAGCGTTAGGCGTGGAGACGAGCAGTACTTC.

DNA for the CDR3: TGCAGCGCGGAACTAGCCGTCTCTTTATACAATGAGCAGTTCTTC. Translated: CSAELAVSLYNEQFF. The V and J genes are TRBV29-1 and TRBJ2-1, with D possibly TRBD2 on 6 matching bases. Germline CDR1 SQVTM, CDR2 ANQGSEA. The CDR3 has 15 amino acids. With 7 bases removed from V and 4 bases from J, the gap between germline ends came to 20 bases.

The CDR3 sequence is CASSLAAGGQYEQYF. For the CDR3, the DNA is TGTGCCAGCAGCTTAGCAGCGGGAGGGCAGTACGAGCAGTACTTC. This chain links TRBV11-2 with TRBJ2-7; 10 bases are shared with TRBD2. V trimming: 1 base; J trimming: 4 bases; junction bases outside the gene matches: 4. This CDR3 has 15 amino acids. Per the germline V gene, CDR1 is SGHAT and CDR2 is FQNNGV.

The CDR3 nucleotides are TGTGCCACCAGCAGAGATAGCGGGAGCCCAGAGACCCAGTACTTC. It translates to CATSRDSGSPETQYF. This chain connects TRBV15 to TRBJ2-5; TRBD2 matches at 9 bases. Trimming at V came to 0 bases and at J to 4 bases, leaving 3 bases not matched to a gene. Germline CDR1 and CDR2: LNHNV and YYDKDF (reference sequence). CDR3 size: 15 residues.

The rearrangement joins TRBV28 to TRBJ2-3; D possibly corresponds to TRBD2 (5 bases). From germline, CDR1 is MDHEN and CDR2 SYDVKM. Trimming removed 4 bases at V and 4 bases at J, with 15 bases between. This CDR3 contains 15 residues. CDR3 protein: CASSSLVTSSDTQYF. For the CDR3, the DNA is TGTGCCAGCAGTTCCCTGGTAACTAGTTCAGATACGCAGTATTTT.

The chain has TRBV7-9 and TRBJ1-1; TRBD1 matches at 10 bases. Germline V gene data show CDR1 as SEHNR and CDR2 as FQNEAQ (reference sequence). The CDR3 runs 14 residues. J was trimmed by 4 bases and V by 5 bases; bases with no gene match: 4. CDR3 in DNA: TGTGCCAGCAGCCTTGGGACAGGGGCCACTGAAGCTTTCTTT. Protein: CASSLGTGATEAFF.

V and J are TRBV7-9 and TRBJ2-5, with 8 bases aligning to TRBD1. The V gene end was trimmed by 5 bases and the J gene end by 6 bases; junction bases not matched to a gene: 5. Per germline, CDR1 SEHNR and CDR2 FQNEAQ (reference sequence). This CDR3 comprises 13 residues. Written as DNA, the CDR3 is TGTGCCAGCAGCCCACGGACAGGGAAGACCCAGTACTTC. Translated: CASSPRTGKTQYF.

Here the CDR3 DNA reads TGTGCCAGCAGCTTGGGAGGGTTGGCCAAAAACATTCAGTACTTC. Amino acid sequence: CASSLGGLAKNIQYF. The rearrangement joins TRBV7-9 to TRBJ2-4; TRBD2 matches at 7 bases. Germline CDR1 and CDR2: SEHNR and FQNEAQ (reference sequence). The CDR3 length is 15 residues. V lost 3 bases and J lost 1; bases outside the gene matches: 3.

The chain links TRBV4-2 to TRBJ2-1; TRBD2 agrees at 7 bases. V lost 1 base and J lost 2; bases outside the gene matches: 5. CDR3 length: 16 amino acids. In germline, CDR1 is LGHNA, CDR2 YNFKEQ. CDR3 region: CASSQAGEGPYNEQFF. The CDR3 region has the DNA TGTGCCAGCAGCCAAGCTGGGGAGGGGCCCTACAATGAGCAGTTCTTC.

This sequence joins TRBV7-8 and TRBJ1-6, with a tentative D call TRBD1 (5 bases). Trimming cost V 7 bases and J 7 bases, with 8 bases left between them. CDR3 size: 12 residues. Germline CDR1 reads SGHVS; CDR2 reads FQNEAQ. The CDR3 reads CASTGVNSPLHF. CDR3 DNA sequence: TGTGCCAGCACGGGGGTGAATTCACCCCTCCACTTT.

This sequence joins TRBV12-5 and TRBJ1-1; D remains unclear. V shed 3 bases and J shed 7 bases, with 9 bases lying between them. Germline assignment: CDR1 LGHNT and CDR2 FRNRAP. The CDR3 is 12 residues long. This CDR3 is CASGFGESEAFF. The CDR3, as DNA: TGTGCTAGTGGTTTCGGGGAGAGTGAAGCTTTCTTT.

This rearrangement joins TRBV5-1 to TRBJ2-7; D possibly corresponds to TRBD2 (5 bases). Germline CDR1 reads SGHRS; CDR2 reads YFSETQ. The CDR3 totals 14 residues. The V gene lost 0 bases and the J gene lost 0 bases, with 7 bases spanning the gap. This CDR3 is CASSLASSSYEQYF. CDR3 bases: TGCGCCAGCAGCTTGGCTAGCAGCTCCTACGAGCAGTACTTC.

This clone has just one count. V and J are TRBV19 and TRBJ1-2; D possibly corresponds to TRBD1 (5 bases). V shed 6 bases and J shed 4 bases, with 18 bases lying between them. The CDR3 totals 15 residues. Germline CDR1 and CDR2: LNHDA and SQIVND (reference sequence). The CDR3 nucleotides are TGTGCCAGTAGCATAAGCGAAAGACAGAGCTATGGCTACACCTTC. Protein: CASSISERQSYGYTF.